A selection of T cell receptor beta chains follows, all from one sample in a study of control samples from healthy donors and cancer patients. The method was immunoSEQ multiplex PCR; TCRdb's version includes in-frame clones alone and lacks a portion of them. Altogether a few hundred thousand clones are present, about 93% being singletons, with the ten largest covering 5.5% to 7.5%. Specimen: PBMCs. These receptors were taken from a man between 35 and 55 years old with head and neck cancer. CDR3s include the opening cysteine and the closing phenylalanine or tryptophan. Each record gives: clone size, V gene, J gene, D gene, CDR3 DNA, CDR3 protein. The D gene is left open where the match is weak. Clone size is given for some rows only: seen once, a few or many times, or a class if the clone is expanded.

>.|TRBV7-6|TRBJ1-2|TRBD1
TGTGCCAGCAGCTGGGGAACCGGGACAGGGGTAGGATCTAACTATGGCTACACCTTC
CASSWGTGTGVGSNYGYTF
>.|TRBV25-1|TRBJ1-1|.
TGTGCCAGCAGTGAAGGTCGACGGCTAAGCTTT
CASSEGRRLSF
>few|TRBV7-9|TRBJ2-7|.
TGTGCCAGCAGCTTAGTTCGGACGGCGGGTAGTGTCGAGCAGTACTTC
CASSLVRTAGSVEQYF
>.|TRBV3-1/TRBV3-2|TRBJ2-7|.
TGTGCCAGCAGCCAAGATCGGTACGAGCAGTACTTC
CASSQDRYEQYF
>.|TRBV24-1|TRBJ1-5|.
TGTGCCACCAGTACGGGGGACTTCAATCAGCCCCAGCATTTT
CATSTGDFNQPQHF
>.|TRBV10-3|TRBJ2-5|.
TGTGCCATCAGTGGATCTGGCGTAGAGACCCAGTACTTC
CAISGSGVETQYF
>.|TRBV7-2|TRBJ2-5|TRBD2
TGTGCCAGCAGCTTAGTCCGACTAGCGAGGGAGACCCAGTACTTC
CASSLVRLARETQYF
>.|TRBV28|TRBJ2-5|TRBD2
TGTGCCAGCAGTTTCCAGCGGGGGGAAAAAGAGACCCAGTACTTC
CASSFQRGEKETQYF
>.|TRBV18|TRBJ2-1|.
TGTGCCAGCTCCCTCCGGCGGGCTGCTACGAATGAACCGTACAATGAGCAGTTCTTC
CASSLRRAATNEPYNEQFF
>.|TRBV11-2|TRBJ2-1|.
TGTGCCAGCAGCCCGTCCTACAATGAGCAGTTCTTC
CASSPSYNEQFF
>.|TRBV3-1/TRBV3-2|TRBJ2-7|.
TGTGCCAGCAGCCACGGAGCGGTACAGGGGGGGAGCGAGCAGTACTTC
CASSHGAVQGGSEQYF
>once|TRBV5-6|TRBJ2-1|.
TGTGCCAGCAGCTTTCTACAGGACTACAATGAGCAGTTCTTC
CASSFLQDYNEQFF
>.|TRBV28|TRBJ1-1|.
TGTGCAACCAGCGTGAACACTGAAGCTTTCTTT
CATSVNTEAFF
>.|TRBV2|TRBJ2-1|TRBD1
TGTGCCAGCAGTGGAGATGCCGGGACAGGGGTTTACAATGAGCAGTTCTTC
CASSGDAGTGVYNEQFF
>once|TRBV10-3|TRBJ1-4|.
TGTGCCATCAGTGGGGACGGTGCAACTAATGAAAAACTGTTTTTT
CAISGDGATNEKLFF
>.|TRBV3-1/TRBV3-2|TRBJ2-1|.
TGTGCCAGCAGCCAAGTGGCGGTTTCCTACAATGAGCAGTTCTTC
CASSQVAVSYNEQFF
>.|TRBV4-3|TRBJ1-1|.
TGCGCCAGCAGCCAAGATTACGGAGTTTTGAACACTGAAGCTTTCTTT
CASSQDYGVLNTEAFF
>.|TRBV9|TRBJ1-1|.
TGTGCCAGCAGCGTAGGAACCCAGAACACTGAAGCTTTCTTT
CASSVGTQNTEAFF
>.|TRBV10-3|TRBJ2-2|.
TGTGCCATCAGTGAGGGGGCTGCCGGGGAGCTGTTTTTT
CAISEGAAGELFF
>.|TRBV19|TRBJ2-2|.
TGTGCCAGTACGGACACCAGAGCCGGGGAGCTGTTTTTT
CASTDTRAGELFF
>.|TRBV19|TRBJ1-1|TRBD1
TGTGCCAGTAGTCCCGGACAGGGGGTGAGAACTGAAGCTTTCTTT
CASSPGQGVRTEAFF
>once|TRBV29-1|TRBJ2-3|TRBD2
TGCAGCGTTTCCCAGCGGGGGGCAGATACGCAGTATTTT
CSVSQRGADTQYF
>few|TRBV1|TRBJ2-1|.
TGCACCAGCAGCCAAGAGCGGGGGGCACCTTCTGAGCAGTTCTTC
CTSSQERGAPSEQFF
>.|TRBV19|TRBJ2-5|.
TGTGCCAGTAGTACATCCAGCGATATTATAAAGACCCAGTACTTC
CASSTSSDIIKTQYF
>.|TRBV27|TRBJ1-2|.
TGTGCCAGCAGCCCAAGGAGAGAACCTAACTATGGCTACACCTTC
CASSPRREPNYGYTF
>.|TRBV27|TRBJ2-7|.
TGTGCCAGCAGTTTATTACCTCCCCGGGACATCCTTGAGGACTACGAGCAGTACTTC
CASSLLPPRDILEDYEQYF
>.|TRBV7-9|TRBJ2-5|.
TGTGCCAGCAGGCCCGATGGATCAGAGACCCAGTACTTC
CASRPDGSETQYF
>once|TRBV7-2|TRBJ1-4|.
TGTGCCAGCAGCCTAAATACCAACACACATGAAAAACTGTTTTTT
CASSLNTNTHEKLFF
>.|TRBV18|TRBJ2-7|TRBD1
TGTGCCAGCTCACCCTCTTTGGACAGGGGCGCCTACGAGCAGTACTTC
CASSPSLDRGAYEQYF
>.|TRBV5-4|TRBJ2-7|.
TGTGCCAGCAGCTTGTGGGGGGCAGCAGCCTACGAGCAGTACTTC
CASSLWGAAAYEQYF
>.|TRBV3-1/TRBV3-2|TRBJ2-5|.
TGTGCCAGCAGCCAAAAAGAGACTAGGCGTTGGACCCAGTACTTC
CASSQKETRRWTQYF
>.|TRBV6-5|TRBJ2-5|.
TGTGCCAGCAGTTACTCGGATTTTTCGGAGACCCAGTACTTC
CASSYSDFSETQYF
>.|TRBV6-1|TRBJ1-5|.
TGTGCCAGCAGTGCTGTTGGCGCGGTTCATAATCAGCCCCAGCATTTT
CASSAVGAVHNQPQHF
>few|TRBV27|TRBJ2-7|.
TGTGCCAGCAGTACTCCGGGACCCGCACCCCGGGAGCAGTACTTC
CASSTPGPAPREQYF
>.|TRBV15|TRBJ2-7|.
TGTGCCACCAGCAGAGTTACGGGAGCCTCCTACGAGCAGTACTTC
CATSRVTGASYEQYF
>.|TRBV7-9|TRBJ1-1|TRBD1
TGTGCCAGCAGCTTCCCAGGGGGCACTGAAGCTTTCTTT
CASSFPGGTEAFF
>.|TRBV9|TRBJ1-2|.
TGTGCCAGCTATAAGAGGGAGGGCGGCTACACCTTC
CASYKREGGYTF
>.|TRBV29-1|TRBJ2-3|.
TGCAGCGTTGAAGGGACATTATATACGCAGTATTTT
CSVEGTLYTQYF
>few|TRBV24-1|TRBJ1-2|.
TGTGCCACCAGTGAACCGGGACGGAACTATGGCTACACCTTC
CATSEPGRNYGYTF
>.|TRBV15|TRBJ2-5|TRBD1
TGTGCCACCAGCCAGGTGGGACAGCAAGAGACCCAGTACTTC
CATSQVGQQETQYF
>once|TRBV19|TRBJ1-1|.
TGTGCCAGTAGTATCACCGTGCAGGTTGAAGCTTTCTTT
CASSITVQVEAFF
>.|TRBV5-1|TRBJ2-7|.
TGCGCCAGCAGCCAGACAGGAGGGTACTACGAGCAGTACTTC
CASSQTGGYYEQYF
>.|TRBV21-1|TRBJ2-3|.
TGTGCCAGCAGCAAAGCACGGGAGCGGGGAGTTTTAGATACGCAGTATTTT
CASSKARERGVLDTQYF
>.|TRBV2|TRBJ1-5|.
TGTGCCAGCAGTGCGATCCTAGGGGGGCCCAATCAGCCCCAGCATTTT
CASSAILGGPNQPQHF
>once|TRBV6-5|TRBJ1-2|TRBD1
TGTGCCAGCAGTTACGGGGGGACAGCCGGGGGTCTTGGCTACACCTTC
CASSYGGTAGGLGYTF
>.|TRBV6-5|TRBJ1-3|TRBD1
TGTGCCAGCACCCCAGGGGGCTCTGGAAACACCATATATTTT
CASTPGGSGNTIYF
>.|TRBV4-1|TRBJ1-1|.
TGCGCCAGCAGCCAAGATAGACAGGAGAACACTGAAGCTTTCTTT
CASSQDRQENTEAFF
>.|TRBV27|TRBJ1-1|.
TGTGCCAGCAGTTCCAGGGTGGGAATGGTCGTGGTCACTGAAGCTTTCTTT
CASSSRVGMVVVTEAFF
>.|TRBV27|TRBJ2-7|TRBD1
TGTGCCAGCAGTTTATCGATTCCCCGACAGGGGGCGTTATACGAGCAGTACTTC
CASSLSIPRQGALYEQYF
>.|TRBV15|TRBJ2-7|.
TGTGCCACCAGCATTGGTACCTACGAGCAGTACTTC
CATSIGTYEQYF
>.|TRBV27|TRBJ1-1|TRBD1
TGTGCCAGCAGTTTGTACAGGGGATTGGGGACTGAAGCTTTCTTT
CASSLYRGLGTEAFF
>.|TRBV4-1|TRBJ2-7|TRBD1
TGCGCCAGCAGCCAAGAGGGGGGGACAGGGTCCTACGAGCAGTACTTC
CASSQEGGTGSYEQYF
>.|TRBV6-5|TRBJ1-2|.
TGTGCCAGCAGCTGGAAGGCAGAGGATGGCTACACCTTC
CASSWKAEDGYTF
>.|TRBV4-2|TRBJ2-3|TRBD1
TGTGCCAGCAGCATATCCCGGGACAGCTCCACAGATACGCAGTATTTT
CASSISRDSSTDTQYF